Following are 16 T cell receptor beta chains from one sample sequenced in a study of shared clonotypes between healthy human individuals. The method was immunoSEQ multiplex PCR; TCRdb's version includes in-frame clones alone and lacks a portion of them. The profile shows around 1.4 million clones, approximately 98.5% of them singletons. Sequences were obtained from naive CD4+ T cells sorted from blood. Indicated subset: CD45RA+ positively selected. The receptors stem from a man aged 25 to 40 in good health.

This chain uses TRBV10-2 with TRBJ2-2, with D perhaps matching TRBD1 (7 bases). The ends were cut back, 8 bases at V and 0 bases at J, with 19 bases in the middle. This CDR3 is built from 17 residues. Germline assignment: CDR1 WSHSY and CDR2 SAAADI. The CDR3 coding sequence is TGCGCCAGCGGACTACAGGGGCGATTTTCGAACACCGGGGAGCTGTTTTTT. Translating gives CASGLQGRFSNTGELFF.

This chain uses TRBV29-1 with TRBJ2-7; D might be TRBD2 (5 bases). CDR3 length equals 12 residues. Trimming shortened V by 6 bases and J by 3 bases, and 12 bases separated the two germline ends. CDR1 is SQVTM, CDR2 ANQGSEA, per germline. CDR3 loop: CSVRLGVYEQYF. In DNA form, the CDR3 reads TGCAGCGTGCGGCTGGGAGTCTACGAGCAGTACTTC.

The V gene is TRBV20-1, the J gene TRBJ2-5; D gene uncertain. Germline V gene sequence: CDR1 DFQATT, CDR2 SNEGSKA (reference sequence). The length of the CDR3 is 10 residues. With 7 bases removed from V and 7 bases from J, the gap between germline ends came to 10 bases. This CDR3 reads CSGRLGTQYF. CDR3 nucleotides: TGCAGTGGGCGTTTGGGGACCCAGTACTTC.

The CDR3 DNA follows: TGTGCCAGCAGTTTGACCCGACAGGGGACTGAAGCTTTCTTT. It is translated as CASSLTRQGTEAFF. This chain links TRBV27 with TRBJ1-1, with TRBD1 matching 8 bases. Germline-derived CDR1 and CDR2 are MNHEY and SMNVEV (reference sequence). This CDR3 has 14 residues. V dropped 3 bases and J dropped 5; count of bases not matched to a gene: 5.

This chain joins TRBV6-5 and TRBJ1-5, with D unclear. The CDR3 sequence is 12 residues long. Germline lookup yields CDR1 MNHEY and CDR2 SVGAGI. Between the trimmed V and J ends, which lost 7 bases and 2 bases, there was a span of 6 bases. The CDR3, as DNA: TGTGCCAGCAAGGGTGGCAATCAGCCCCAGCATTTT. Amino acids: CASKGGNQPQHF.

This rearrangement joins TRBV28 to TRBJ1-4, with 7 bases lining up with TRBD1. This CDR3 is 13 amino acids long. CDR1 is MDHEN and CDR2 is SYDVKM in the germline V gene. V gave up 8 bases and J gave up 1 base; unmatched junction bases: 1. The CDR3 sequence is CASRQGTNEKLFF. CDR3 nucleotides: TGTGCCAGCCGACAGGGAACTAATGAAAAACTGTTTTTT.

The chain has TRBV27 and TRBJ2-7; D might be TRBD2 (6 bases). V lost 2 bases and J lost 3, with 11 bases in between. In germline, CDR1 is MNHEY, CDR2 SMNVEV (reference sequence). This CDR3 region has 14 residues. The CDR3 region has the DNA TGTGCCAGCAGTTTACCGGGACTCGACTACGAGCAGTACTTC. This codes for CASSLPGLDYEQYF.

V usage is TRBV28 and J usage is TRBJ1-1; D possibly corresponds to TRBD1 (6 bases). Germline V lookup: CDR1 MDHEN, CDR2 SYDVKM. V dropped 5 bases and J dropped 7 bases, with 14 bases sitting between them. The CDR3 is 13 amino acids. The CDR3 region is CASSRTVLVEAFF. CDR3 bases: TGTGCCAGCAGTCGGACAGTCCTAGTTGAAGCTTTCTTT.

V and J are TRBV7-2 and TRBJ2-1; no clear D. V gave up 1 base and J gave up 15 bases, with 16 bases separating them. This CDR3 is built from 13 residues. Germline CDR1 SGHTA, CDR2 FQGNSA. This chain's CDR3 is CASSLEAPRVGFF. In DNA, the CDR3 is TGTGCCAGCAGCTTAGAAGCTCCTCGGGTGGGGTTCTTC.

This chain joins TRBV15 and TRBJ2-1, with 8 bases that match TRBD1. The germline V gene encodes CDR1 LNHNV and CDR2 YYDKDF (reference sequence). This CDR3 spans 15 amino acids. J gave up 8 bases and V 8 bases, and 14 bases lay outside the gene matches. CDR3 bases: TGTGCCACCTATATCAGGGGGCAAAATTTCGATGAGCAGTTCTTC. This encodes CATYIRGQNFDEQFF.

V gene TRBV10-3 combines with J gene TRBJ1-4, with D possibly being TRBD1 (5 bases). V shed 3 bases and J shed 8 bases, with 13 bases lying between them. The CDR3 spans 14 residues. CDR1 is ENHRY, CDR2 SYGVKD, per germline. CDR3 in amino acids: CAISDGRGEEKLFF. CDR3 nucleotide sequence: TGTGCCATCAGTGACGGAAGGGGAGAAGAAAAACTGTTTTTT.

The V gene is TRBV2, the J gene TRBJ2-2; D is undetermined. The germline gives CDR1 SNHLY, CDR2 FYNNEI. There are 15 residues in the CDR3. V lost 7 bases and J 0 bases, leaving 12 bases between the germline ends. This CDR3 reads CASIGRASNTGELFF. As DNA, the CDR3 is TGTGCCAGCATTGGCCGGGCCTCGAACACCGGGGAGCTGTTTTTT.

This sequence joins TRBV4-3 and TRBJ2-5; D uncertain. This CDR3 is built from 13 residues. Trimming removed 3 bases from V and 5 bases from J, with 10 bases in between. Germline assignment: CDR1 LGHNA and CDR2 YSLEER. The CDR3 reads CASSQWVWETQYF. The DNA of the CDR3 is TGCGCCAGCAGCCAGTGGGTGTGGGAGACCCAGTACTTC.

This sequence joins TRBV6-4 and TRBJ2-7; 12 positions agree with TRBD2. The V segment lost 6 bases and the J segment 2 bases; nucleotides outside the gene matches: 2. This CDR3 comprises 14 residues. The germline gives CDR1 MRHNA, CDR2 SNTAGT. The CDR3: CASSLAGGPYEQYF. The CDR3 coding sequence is TGTGCCAGCAGCCTAGCGGGAGGGCCCTACGAGCAGTACTTC.

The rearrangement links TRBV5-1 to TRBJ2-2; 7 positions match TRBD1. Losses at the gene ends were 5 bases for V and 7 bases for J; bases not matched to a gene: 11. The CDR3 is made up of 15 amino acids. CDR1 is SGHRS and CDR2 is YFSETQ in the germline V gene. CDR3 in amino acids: CASRTGTDGIGELFF. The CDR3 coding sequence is TGCGCCAGCAGAACCGGGACAGATGGGATCGGGGAGCTGTTTTTT. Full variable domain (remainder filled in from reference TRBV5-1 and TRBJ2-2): KAGVTQTPRYLIKTRGQQVTLSCSPISGHRSVSWYQQTPGQGLQFLFEYFSETQRNKGNFPGRFSGRQFSNSRSEMNVSTLELGDSALYLCASRTGTDGIGELFFGEGSRLTVL.

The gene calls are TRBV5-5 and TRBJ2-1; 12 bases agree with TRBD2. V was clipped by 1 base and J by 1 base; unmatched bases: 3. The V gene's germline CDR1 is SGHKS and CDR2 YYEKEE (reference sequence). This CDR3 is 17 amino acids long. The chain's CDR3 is CASSLTSGRPSYNEQFF. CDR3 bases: TGTGCCAGCAGCTTGACTAGCGGGAGGCCGTCCTACAATGAGCAGTTCTTC.